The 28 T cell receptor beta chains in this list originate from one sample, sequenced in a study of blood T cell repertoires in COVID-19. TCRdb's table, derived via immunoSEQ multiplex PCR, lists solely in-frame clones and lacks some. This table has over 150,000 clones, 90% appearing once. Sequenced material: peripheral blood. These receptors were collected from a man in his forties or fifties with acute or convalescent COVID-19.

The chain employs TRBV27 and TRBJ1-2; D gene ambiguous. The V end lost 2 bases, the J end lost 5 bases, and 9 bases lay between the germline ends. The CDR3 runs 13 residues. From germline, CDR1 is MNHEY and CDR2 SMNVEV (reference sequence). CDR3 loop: CASSLTTGYGYTF. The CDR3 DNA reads TGTGCCAGCAGTTTAACGACGGGATATGGCTACACCTTC.

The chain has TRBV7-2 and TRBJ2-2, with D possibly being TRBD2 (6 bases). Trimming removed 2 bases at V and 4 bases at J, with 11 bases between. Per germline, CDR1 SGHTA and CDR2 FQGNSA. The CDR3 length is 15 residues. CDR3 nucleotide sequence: TGTGCCAGCAGCTTAATTAGGGGAGGCACCGGGGAGCTGTTTTTT. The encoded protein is CASSLIRGGTGELFF.

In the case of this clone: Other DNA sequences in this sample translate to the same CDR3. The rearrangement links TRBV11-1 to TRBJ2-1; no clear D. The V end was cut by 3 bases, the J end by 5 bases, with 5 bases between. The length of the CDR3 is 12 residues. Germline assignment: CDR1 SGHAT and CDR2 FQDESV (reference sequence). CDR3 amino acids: CASSFRDNEQFF. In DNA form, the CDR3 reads TGTGCCAGCAGCTTCCGGGACAATGAGCAGTTCTTC.

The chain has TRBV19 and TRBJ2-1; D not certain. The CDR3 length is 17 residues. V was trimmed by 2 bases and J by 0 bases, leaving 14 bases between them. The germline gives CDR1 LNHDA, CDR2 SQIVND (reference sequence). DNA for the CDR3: TGTGCCAGTAGTATATCTTGGCGGATGATCTCCTACAATGAGCAGTTCTTC. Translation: CASSISWRMISYNEQFF.

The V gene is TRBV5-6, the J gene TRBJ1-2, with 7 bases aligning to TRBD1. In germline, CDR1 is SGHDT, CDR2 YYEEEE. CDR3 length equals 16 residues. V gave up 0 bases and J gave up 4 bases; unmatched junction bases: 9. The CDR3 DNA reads TGTGCCAGCAGCTTGGTCCCATCCCCAGGGGGCTATGGCTACACCTTC. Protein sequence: CASSLVPSPGGYGYTF.

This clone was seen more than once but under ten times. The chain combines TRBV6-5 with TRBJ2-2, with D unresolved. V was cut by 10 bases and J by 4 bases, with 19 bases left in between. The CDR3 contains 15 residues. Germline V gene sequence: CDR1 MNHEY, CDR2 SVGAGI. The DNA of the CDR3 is TGTGCCACCACCTGGTCCGGTCGGGTCACCGGGGAGCTGTTTTTT. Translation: CATTWSGRVTGELFF.

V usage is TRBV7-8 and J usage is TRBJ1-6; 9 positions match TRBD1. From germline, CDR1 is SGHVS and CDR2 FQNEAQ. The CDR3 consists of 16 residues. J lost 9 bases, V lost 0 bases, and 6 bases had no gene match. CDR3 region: CASSLAQGQGRSPLHF. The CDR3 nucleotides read TGTGCCAGCAGCTTAGCTCAAGGACAGGGGCGTTCACCCCTCCACTTT.

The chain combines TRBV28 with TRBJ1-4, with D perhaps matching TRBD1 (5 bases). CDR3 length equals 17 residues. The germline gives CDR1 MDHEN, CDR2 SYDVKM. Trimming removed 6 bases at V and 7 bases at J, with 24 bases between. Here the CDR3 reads CASSHPYQGRPGEKLFF. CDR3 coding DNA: TGTGCCAGCAGCCATCCGTACCAGGGTAGGCCTGGTGAAAAACTGTTTTTT.

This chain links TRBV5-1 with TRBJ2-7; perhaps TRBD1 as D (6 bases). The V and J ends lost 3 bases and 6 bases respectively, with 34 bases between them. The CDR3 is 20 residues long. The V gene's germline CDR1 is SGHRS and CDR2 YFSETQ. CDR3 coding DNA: TGCGCCAGCAGCTCATGGGGGCCGGTAGGGTTTGAAGGGCTTGGGGCCGAGCAGTACTTC. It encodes CASSSWGPVGFEGLGAEQYF. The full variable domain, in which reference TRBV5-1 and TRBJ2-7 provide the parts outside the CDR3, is KAGVTQTPRYLIKTRGQQVTLSCSPISGHRSVSWYQQTPGQGLQFLFEYFSETQRNKGNFPGRFSGRQFSNSRSEMNVSTLELGDSALYLCASSSWGPVGFEGLGAEQYFGPGTRLTVT.

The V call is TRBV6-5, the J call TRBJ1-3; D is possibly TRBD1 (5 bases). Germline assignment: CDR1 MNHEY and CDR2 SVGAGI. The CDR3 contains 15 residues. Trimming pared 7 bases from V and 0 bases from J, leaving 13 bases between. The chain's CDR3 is CASKRDRNSGNTIYF. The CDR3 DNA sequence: TGTGCCAGCAAAAGAGACAGAAACTCTGGAAACACCATATATTTT.

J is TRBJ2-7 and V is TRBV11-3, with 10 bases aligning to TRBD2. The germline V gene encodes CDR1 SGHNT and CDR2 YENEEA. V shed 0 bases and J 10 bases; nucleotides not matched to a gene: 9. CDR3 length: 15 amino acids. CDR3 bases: TGTGCCAGCAGCTTAGAGGTATTAGCGGGGGGAGTTCAGTACGTC. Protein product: CASSLEVLAGGVQYV.

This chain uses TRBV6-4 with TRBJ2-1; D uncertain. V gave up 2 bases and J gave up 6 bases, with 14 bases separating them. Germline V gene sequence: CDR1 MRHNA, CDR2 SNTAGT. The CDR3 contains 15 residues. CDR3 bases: TGTGCCAGCAGTGACGACGGCCCTAGTTCCAATGAGCAGTTCTTC. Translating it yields CASSDDGPSSNEQFF.

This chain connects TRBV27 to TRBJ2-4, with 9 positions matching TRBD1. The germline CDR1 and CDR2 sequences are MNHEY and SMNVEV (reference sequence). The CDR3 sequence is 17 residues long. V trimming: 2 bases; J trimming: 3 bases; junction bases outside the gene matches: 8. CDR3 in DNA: TGTGCCAGCAGTTTAGTTGGGACAGGGAGAGTCAAAAACATTCAGTACTTC. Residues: CASSLVGTGRVKNIQYF.

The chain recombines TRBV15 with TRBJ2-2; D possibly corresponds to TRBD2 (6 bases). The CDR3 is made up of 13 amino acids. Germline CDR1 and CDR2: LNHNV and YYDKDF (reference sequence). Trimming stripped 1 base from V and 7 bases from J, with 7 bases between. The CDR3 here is CATSRVGGGELFF. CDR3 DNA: TGTGCCACCAGCAGAGTGGGGGGCGGGGAGCTGTTTTTT.

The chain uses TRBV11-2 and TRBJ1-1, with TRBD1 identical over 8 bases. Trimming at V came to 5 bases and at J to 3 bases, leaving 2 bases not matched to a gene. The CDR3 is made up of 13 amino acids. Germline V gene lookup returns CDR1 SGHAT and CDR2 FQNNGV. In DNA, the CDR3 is TGTGCCAGCAGCACACAGGGGGACACTGAAGCTTTCTTT. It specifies CASSTQGDTEAFF.

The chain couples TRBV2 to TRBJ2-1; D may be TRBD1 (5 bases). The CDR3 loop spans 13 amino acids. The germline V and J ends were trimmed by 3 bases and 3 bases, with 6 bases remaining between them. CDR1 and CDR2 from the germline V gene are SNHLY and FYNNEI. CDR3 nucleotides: TGTGCCAGCAGTGAGGACAACTACAATGAGCAGTTCTTC. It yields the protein CASSEDNYNEQFF.

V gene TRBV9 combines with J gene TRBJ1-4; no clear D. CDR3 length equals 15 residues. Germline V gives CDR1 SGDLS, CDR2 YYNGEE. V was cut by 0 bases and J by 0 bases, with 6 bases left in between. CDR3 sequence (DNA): TGTGCCAGCAGCGTAGGCGGGACAACTAATGAAAAACTGTTTTTT. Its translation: CASSVGGTTNEKLFF. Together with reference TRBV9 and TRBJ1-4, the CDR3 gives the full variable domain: DSGVTQTPKHLITATGQRVTLRCSPRSGDLSVYWYQQSLDQGLQFLIQYYNGEERAKGNILERFSAQQFPDLHSELNLSSLELGDSALYFCASSVGGTTNEKLFFGSGTQLSVL.

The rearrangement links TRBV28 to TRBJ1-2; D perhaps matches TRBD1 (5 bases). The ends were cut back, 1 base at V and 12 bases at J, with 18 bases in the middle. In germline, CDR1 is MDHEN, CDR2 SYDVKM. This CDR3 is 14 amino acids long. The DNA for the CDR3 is TGTGCCAGCAGTTTATCGCCCAGGGCGAATGGTCACACCTTC. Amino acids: CASSLSPRANGHTF.

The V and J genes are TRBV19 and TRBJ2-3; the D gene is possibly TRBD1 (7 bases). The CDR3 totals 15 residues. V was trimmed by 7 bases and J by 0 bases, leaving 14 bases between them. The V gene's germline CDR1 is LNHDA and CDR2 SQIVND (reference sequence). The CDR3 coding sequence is TGTGCCAGTAACCAACAGGGGACTAGCACAGATACGCAGTATTTT. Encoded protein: CASNQQGTSTDTQYF. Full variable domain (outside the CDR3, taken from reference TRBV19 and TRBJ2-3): DGGITQSPKYLFRKEGQNVTLSCEQNLNHDAMYWYRQDPGQGLRLIYYSQIVNDFQKGDIAEGYSVSREKKESFPLTVTSAQKNPTAFYLCASNQQGTSTDTQYFGPGTRLTVL.

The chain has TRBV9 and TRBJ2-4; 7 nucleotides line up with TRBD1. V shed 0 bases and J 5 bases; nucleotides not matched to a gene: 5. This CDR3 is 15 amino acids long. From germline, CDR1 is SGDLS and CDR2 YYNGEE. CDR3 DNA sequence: TGTGCCAGCAGCGTAGAGGGGGCGAGCCAAAACATTCAGTACTTC. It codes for CASSVEGASQNIQYF.

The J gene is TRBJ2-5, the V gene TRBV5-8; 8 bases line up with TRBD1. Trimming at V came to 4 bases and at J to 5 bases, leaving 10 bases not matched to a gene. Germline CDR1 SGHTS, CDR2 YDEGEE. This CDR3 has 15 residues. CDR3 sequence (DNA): TGTGCCAGCAGCGTAGACAGGGGCCCGCAGGAGACCCAGTACTTC. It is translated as CASSVDRGPQETQYF.

The CDR3 loop is CASSSSNGGNNSPLHF. The CDR3 region has the DNA TGTGCCAGCAGCTCCTCAAACGGCGGGAATAATTCACCCCTCCACTTT. V is TRBV7-9 and J is TRBJ1-6; D ambiguous. Looked up from germline, CDR1 is SEHNR and CDR2 is FQNEAQ (reference sequence). Trimming left V 4 bases short and J 5 bases short, with 15 bases between. This CDR3 region has 16 residues.

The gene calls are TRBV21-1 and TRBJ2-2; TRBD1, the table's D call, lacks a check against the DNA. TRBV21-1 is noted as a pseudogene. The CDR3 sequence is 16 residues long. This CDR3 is CASSKVGTGVFGELFF. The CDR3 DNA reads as TGTGCCAGCAGCAAAGTTGGGACAGGGGTTTTTGGGGAGCTGTTTTTT.

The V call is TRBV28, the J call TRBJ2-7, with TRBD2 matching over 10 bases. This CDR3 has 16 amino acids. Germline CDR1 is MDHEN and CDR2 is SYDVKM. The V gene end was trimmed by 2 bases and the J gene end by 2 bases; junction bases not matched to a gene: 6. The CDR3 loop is CASSLRGTSGAYEQYF. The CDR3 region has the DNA TGTGCCAGCAGTTTAAGGGGAACTAGCGGGGCCTACGAGCAGTACTTC.

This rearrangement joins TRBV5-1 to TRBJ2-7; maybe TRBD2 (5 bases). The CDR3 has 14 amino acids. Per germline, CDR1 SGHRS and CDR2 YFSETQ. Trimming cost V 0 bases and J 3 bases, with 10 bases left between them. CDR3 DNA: TGCGCCAGCAGCTTGGCTGCGGGCGTCTACGAGCAGTACTTC. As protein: CASSLAAGVYEQYF.

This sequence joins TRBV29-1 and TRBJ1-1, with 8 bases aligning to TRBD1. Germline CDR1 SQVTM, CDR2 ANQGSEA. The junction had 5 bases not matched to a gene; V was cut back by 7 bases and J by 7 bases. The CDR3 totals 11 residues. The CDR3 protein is CSARTGYEAFF. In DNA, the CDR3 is TGCAGCGCACGGACAGGGTATGAAGCTTTCTTT. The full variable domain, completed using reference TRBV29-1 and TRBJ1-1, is SAVISQKPSRDICQRGTSLTIQCQVDSQVTMMFWYRQQPGQSLTLIATANQGSEATYESGFVIDKFPISRPNLTFSTLTVSNMSPEDSSIYLCSARTGYEAFFGQGTRLTVV.

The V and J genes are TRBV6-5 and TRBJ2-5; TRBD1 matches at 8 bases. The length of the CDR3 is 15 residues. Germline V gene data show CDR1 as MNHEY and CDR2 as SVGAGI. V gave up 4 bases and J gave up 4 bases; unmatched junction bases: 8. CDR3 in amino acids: CASSSPGQGRETQYF. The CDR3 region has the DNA TGTGCCAGCAGTTCTCCTGGACAGGGAAGAGAGACCCAGTACTTC.

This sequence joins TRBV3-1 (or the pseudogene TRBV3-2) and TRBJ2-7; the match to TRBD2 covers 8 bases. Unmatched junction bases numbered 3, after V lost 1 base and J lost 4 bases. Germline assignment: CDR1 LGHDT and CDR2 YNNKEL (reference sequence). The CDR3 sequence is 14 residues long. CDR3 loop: CASSQVAGQYEQYF. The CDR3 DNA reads TGTGCCAGCAGCCAAGTAGCGGGACAATACGAGCAGTACTTC.